A single sample is the source of the 17 T cell receptor beta chains below, sequenced in a study of cytomegalovirus exposure and HLA in healthy donors (dated by TCRdb to the late 2010s). Library preparation employed the immunoSEQ multiplex PCR assay. A mixture of 60 forward primers for TCR Vbeta segments and 13 reverse primers for TCR Jbeta segments was used in the multiplex PCR. TCRdb provides this immuneACCESS table in a form limited to in-frame rearrangements. Some clones are lacking; in checked studies, under half of them reflect an unresolved V gene, and why the rest are absent is not known. The sample records around 200,000 clones, about three quarters of which are singletons. The ten top clones hold approximately 2% of the sample. Sequencing input: PBMCs. The receptors derive from a male donor in good health and CMV-seronegative.

This clone was seen once. The J gene is TRBJ2-7, the V gene TRBV6-1, with D unclear. The length of the CDR3 is 14 residues. Germline loops: CDR1 MNHNS, CDR2 SASEGT. V lost 0 bases and J lost 4, with 10 bases in between. The CDR3 region has the DNA TGTGCCAGCAGTGAAGCGGCAGACTTATACGAGCAGTACTTC. The encoded protein is CASSEAADLYEQYF.

This clone was observed once. This chain links TRBV30 with TRBJ2-7; 9 bases are a match to TRBD1. The V gene's germline CDR1 is GTSNPN and CDR2 SVGIG (reference sequence). The CDR3 covers 20 residues. Trimming took 1 base from V and 2 from J; bases not matched to a gene: 21. The CDR3 DNA sequence: TGTGCCTGGAGTGCAAACCCCTCACTCCCCAGGGACAGGGCCCCCTACGAGCAGTACTTC. Its protein is CAWSANPSLPRDRAPYEQYF.

The chain has TRBV7-9 and TRBJ1-3; D gene uncertain. Germline-derived CDR1 and CDR2 are SEHNR and FQNEAQ (reference sequence). This CDR3 region has 13 residues. Deletions cut 3 bases from V and 6 bases from J, with 9 bases between. The CDR3, as DNA: TGTGCCAGCAGCTTTAACTTGCAAAACACCATATATTTT. Protein sequence: CASSFNLQNTIYF.

This clone was picked up a small number of times. The chain links TRBV5-1 to TRBJ1-5; D possibly corresponds to TRBD1 (5 bases). Between the trimmed V and J ends, which lost 4 bases and 0 bases, there was a span of 11 bases. The CDR3 totals 15 residues. Germline CDR1 SGHRS, CDR2 YFSETQ. DNA of the CDR3: TGCGCCAGCAGCCTTACAGGCGATAGCAATCAGCCCCAGCATTTT. It yields the protein CASSLTGDSNQPQHF. The whole variable domain, filled in from reference TRBV5-1 and TRBJ1-5, reads KAGVTQTPRYLIKTRGQQVTLSCSPISGHRSVSWYQQTPGQGLQFLFEYFSETQRNKGNFPGRFSGRQFSNSRSEMNVSTLELGDSALYLCASSLTGDSNQPQHFGDGTRLSIL.

The chain couples TRBV4-2 to TRBJ2-7; D is unclear. V was clipped by 0 bases and J by 7 bases, with 13 bases between them. The germline V gene encodes CDR1 LGHNA and CDR2 YNFKEQ. This CDR3 contains 14 residues. In DNA, the CDR3 is TGTGCCAGCAGCCAAGAACTTCTTCTAACGGAGCAGTACTTC. It is translated as CASSQELLLTEQYF.

The V and J genes are TRBV4-2 and TRBJ2-5; 9 bases are shared with TRBD1. CDR3 size: 18 residues. CDR1 and CDR2 (germline): LGHNA, YNFKEQ. J gave up 5 bases and V 0 bases, and 13 bases lay outside the gene matches. Here the CDR3 reads CASSQDPIRTGAGETQYF. The CDR3 DNA sequence: TGTGCCAGCAGCCAAGATCCAATTCGGACAGGGGCGGGGGAGACCCAGTACTTC.

The V and J genes are TRBV5-5 and TRBJ1-2; TRBD1 is a possible D gene (5 bases). This CDR3 comprises 13 residues. The germline CDR1 and CDR2 sequences are SGHKS and YYEKEE (reference sequence). V was shortened by 4 bases and J by 7 bases, with 14 bases between the two germline ends. CDR3 sequence reads: CASSPSGVGGYTF. In DNA form, the CDR3 reads TGTGCCAGCAGCCCCTCGGGGGTAGGTGGCTACACCTTC.

The chain joins TRBV19 to TRBJ1-5; D unresolved. CDR3 length: 16 amino acids. Per germline, CDR1 LNHDA and CDR2 SQIVND (reference sequence). Trimming left V 5 bases short and J 4 bases short, with 18 bases between. The CDR3 loop reads CASSPTQIHPNQPQHF. CDR3 coding DNA: TGTGCCAGTAGTCCTACACAGATCCACCCGAATCAGCCCCAGCATTTT.

This chain uses TRBV5-6 with TRBJ2-7; TRBD1 matches at 10 bases. This CDR3 spans 15 amino acids. V trimming: 4 bases; J trimming: 3 bases; junction bases outside the gene matches: 7. Germline loops: CDR1 SGHDT, CDR2 YYEEEE. DNA of the CDR3: TGTGCCAGCAGCCAGACGGGACAGGGGTTCTACGAGCAGTACTTC. Translation: CASSQTGQGFYEQYF.

The genes are TRBV11-3 and TRBJ2-7, with 8 positions matching TRBD1. Germline CDR1 reads SGHNT; CDR2 reads YENEEA. This CDR3 is 15 amino acids long. With V trimmed by 5 bases and J by 1 base, 7 bases remained unmatched. Written as DNA, the CDR3 is TGTGCCAGCAGCGAACGGACAGGGAGTTCCTACGAGCAGTACTTC. Encoded protein: CASSERTGSSYEQYF.

The chain carries TRBV2 and TRBJ1-5, with 9 nucleotides matching TRBD1. The CDR3 loop spans 17 amino acids. Germline V gene lookup returns CDR1 SNHLY and CDR2 FYNNEI. Trimming removed 3 bases from V and 2 bases from J; junction bases left unmatched: 8. This CDR3 is CASSEGTGYVGNQPQHF. CDR3 nucleotides: TGTGCCAGCAGTGAGGGGACAGGGTATGTTGGCAATCAGCCCCAGCATTTT.

CDR3 bases: TGCGCCAGCAGTCAGGTTCGCTCCTACAATGAGCAGTTCTTC. This sequence encodes CASSQVRSYNEQFF. The chain joins TRBV10-2 to TRBJ2-1; no reliable D call. The germline V gene encodes CDR1 WSHSY and CDR2 SAAADI. CDR3 length equals 14 residues. V dropped 5 bases and J dropped 0 bases, with 8 bases sitting between them.

Points on this clone: Compared with germline, one end of the junction differs, possibly owing to a read error. The genes are TRBV18 and TRBJ1-1, with 8 positions matching TRBD1. This CDR3 comprises 14 residues. CDR1 is KGHSH and CDR2 is LQKENI in the germline V gene. CDR3 in amino acids: CASSLDRGNSEAFF. The CDR3 DNA is TGTGCCAGCTCTCTCGACAGGGGCAACAGTGAAGCTTTCTTT.

The chain links TRBV5-6 to TRBJ1-2; D remains ambiguous. The germline V and J ends were trimmed by 1 base and 8 bases, with 12 bases remaining between them. CDR1 and CDR2 (germline): SGHDT, YYEEEE. The CDR3 loop spans 13 amino acids. CDR3 amino acids: CASSLRRSAGYTF. CDR3 bases: TGTGCCAGCAGCTTGCGGCGGAGTGCGGGCTACACCTTC.

The V call is TRBV14, the J call TRBJ2-7; TRBD2 matches at 11 bases. Germline CDR1 and CDR2: SGHDN and FVKESK. With 4 bases clipped from V and 0 bases from J, the junction kept 8 bases outside the gene matches. The CDR3 is 17 amino acids. The CDR3 sequence: CASSRTSGGLSSYEQYF. CDR3 nucleotide sequence: TGTGCCAGCAGCCGAACTAGCGGGGGCCTCAGCTCCTACGAGCAGTACTTC. Full variable domain (remainder filled in from reference TRBV14 and TRBJ2-7): EAGVTQFPSHSVIEKGQTVTLRCDPISGHDNLYWYRRVMGKEIKFLLHFVKESKQDESGMPNNRFLAERTGGTYSTLKVQPAELEDSGVYFCASSRTSGGLSSYEQYFGPGTRLTVT.

The chain is built from TRBV4-2 and TRBJ1-1; D gene ambiguous. Trimming cost V 0 bases and J 7 bases, with 6 bases left between them. In germline, CDR1 is LGHNA, CDR2 YNFKEQ. This CDR3 is 12 amino acids long. The CDR3 loop is CASSQDSGEAFF. CDR3 DNA: TGTGCCAGCAGCCAAGATTCAGGTGAAGCTTTCTTT.

Here the CDR3 reads CASSLRAGWETQYF. The CDR3 DNA is TGTGCCAGCAGCCTCCGGGCGGGTTGGGAGACCCAGTACTTC. The V call is TRBV7-3, the J call TRBJ2-5, with a possible D match to TRBD2 (5 bases). Germline-derived CDR1 and CDR2 are SGHTA and FQGTGA. The CDR3 contains 14 residues. With 5 bases removed from V and 5 bases from J, the gap between germline ends came to 15 bases.